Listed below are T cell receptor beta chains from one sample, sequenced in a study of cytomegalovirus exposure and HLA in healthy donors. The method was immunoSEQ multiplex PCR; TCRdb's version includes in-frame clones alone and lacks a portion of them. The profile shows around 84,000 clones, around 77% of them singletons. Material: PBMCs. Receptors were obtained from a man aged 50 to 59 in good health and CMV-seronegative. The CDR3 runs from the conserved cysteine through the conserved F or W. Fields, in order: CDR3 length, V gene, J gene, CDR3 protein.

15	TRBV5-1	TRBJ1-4	CASGRTGQPDEKLFF
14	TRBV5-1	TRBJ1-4	CASSLEAVGEKLFF
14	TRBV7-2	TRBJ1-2	CASSLGEGNYGYTF
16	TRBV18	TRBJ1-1	CASSRDAGTPITEAFF
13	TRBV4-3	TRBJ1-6	CASSHRRESPPHF
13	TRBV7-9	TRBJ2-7	CASSLSGGQVQYF
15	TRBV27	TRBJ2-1	CASSPDISSYNEQFF
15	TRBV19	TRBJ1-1	CASSMNAAWDTEAFF
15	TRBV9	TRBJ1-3	CASSAIQGVGNTIYF
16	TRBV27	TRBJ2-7	CASKLTGQGLGYEQYF
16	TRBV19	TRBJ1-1	CASSSATGGGYTEAFF
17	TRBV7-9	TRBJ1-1	CSSSKRDRGLTNTEAFF
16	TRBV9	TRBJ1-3	CASSVVGTVSGNTIYF
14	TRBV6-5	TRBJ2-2	CASAGHPNTGELFF
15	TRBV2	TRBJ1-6	CASIPYSSYNSPLHF
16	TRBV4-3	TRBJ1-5	CASSQTRAGGNQPQHF
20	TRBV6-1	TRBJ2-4	CASSVADGTLDWRPKNIQYF
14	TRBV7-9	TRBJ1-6	CASRSQGDNSPLHF
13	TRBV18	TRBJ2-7	CASSPRGRGEQYF
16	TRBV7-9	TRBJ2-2	CASSSNRGPATGELFF
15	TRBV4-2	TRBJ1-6	CASSQSPGGNSPLHF
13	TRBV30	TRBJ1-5	CACTGMMGQPQHF
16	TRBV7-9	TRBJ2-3	CSSSPNLTSIEDTQYF
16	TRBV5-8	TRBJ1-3	CASSLAGLYSGNTIYF
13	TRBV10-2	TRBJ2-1	CASSSVTYNEQFF
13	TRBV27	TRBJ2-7	CASFRTQGAEQYF
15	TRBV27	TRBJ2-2	CASSPGGVNTGELFF
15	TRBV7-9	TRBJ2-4	CASSTPGLAKNIQYF
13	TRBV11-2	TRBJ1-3	CASSSYRRNTIYF
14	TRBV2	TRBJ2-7	CASSEDGTAGEQYF
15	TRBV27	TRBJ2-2	CASCRRLASTGELFF
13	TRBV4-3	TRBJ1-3	CASSQAIGNTIYF
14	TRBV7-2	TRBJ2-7	CASLPGQGTYEQYF
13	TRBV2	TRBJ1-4	CASNRETGENLFF
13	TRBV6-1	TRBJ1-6	CASRQTGGTSLHF
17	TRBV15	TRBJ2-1	CATSRDRRDRPYNEQFF
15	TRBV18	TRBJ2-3	CASSPLAVLSDTQYF
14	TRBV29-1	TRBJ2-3	CSFSKQGNADTQYF
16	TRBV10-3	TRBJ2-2	CAISGGQGAHTGELFF
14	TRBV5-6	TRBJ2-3	CASSLGTLSDTQYF
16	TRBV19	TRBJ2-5	CASSIAGGGIRETQYF
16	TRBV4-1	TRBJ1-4	CASSQGTGQGWEKLFF
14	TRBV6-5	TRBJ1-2	CASSSYGLNYGYTF
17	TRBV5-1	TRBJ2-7	CASSSTTGGGFSYEQYF
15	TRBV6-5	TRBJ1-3	CASSYSSVSGNTIYF
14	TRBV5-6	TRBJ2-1	CASSLGQVYNEQFF
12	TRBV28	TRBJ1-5	CASREGTQPQHF
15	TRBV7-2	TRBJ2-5	CASSFRAGGKETQYF
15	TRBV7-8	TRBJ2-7	CASSFRDSSSYEQYF
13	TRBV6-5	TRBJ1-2	CASSSSGAEGYTF
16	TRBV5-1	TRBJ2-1	CASSAGAGVSYNEQFF
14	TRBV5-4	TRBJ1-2	CASSLTGVNYGYTF
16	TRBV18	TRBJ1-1	CASSPRQGKMNTEAFF
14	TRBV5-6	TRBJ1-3	CASSPEGGGNTIYF
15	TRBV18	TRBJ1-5	CASSRLEGANQPQHF
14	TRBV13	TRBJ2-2	CASSLGAYTGELFF
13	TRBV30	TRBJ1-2	CAWQHRGNYGYTF
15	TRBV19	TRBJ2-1	CASSPTSVGNYEQFF